Listed below are T cell receptor beta chains from one sample, sequenced in a study of blood T cell repertoires in COVID-19. The data were produced by immunoSEQ multiplex PCR, yet TCRdb's version contains in-frame clones alone and is incomplete. The data hold about 98,000 clones, with 82% observed a single time. Material: peripheral blood. These receptors were taken from a man older than 75 with acute or convalescent COVID-19. CDR3s include the opening cysteine and the closing phenylalanine or tryptophan. The order of the fields is D gene, clone size, J gene, V gene, CDR3 protein, CDR3 DNA. D genes are given only for firm matches. Rows give clone size only sometimes, using once, few, many, or a class for an expanded clone.

-	few	TRBJ2-1	TRBV6-5	CASSYKGRLRDNEQFF	TGTGCCAGCAGTTACAAGGGAAGACTGCGGGACAATGAGCAGTTCTTC
TRBD1	-	TRBJ2-5	TRBV5-8	CASSLEGQVGTQYF	TGTGCCAGCAGCTTGGAGGGACAGGTGGGGACCCAGTACTTC
-	-	TRBJ2-2	TRBV11-2	CASGRQGGTGELFF	TGTGCCAGCGGGCGCCAAGGGGGCACCGGGGAGCTGTTTTTT
TRBD1	-	TRBJ1-5	TRBV28	CASSWTRQGAGQPQHF	TGTGCCAGCAGTTGGACTCGACAGGGGGCTGGTCAGCCCCAGCATTTT
-	-	TRBJ2-2	TRBV3-1/TRBV3-2	CASSPRGTGELFF	TGTGCCAGCAGCCCTCGGGGCACCGGGGAGCTGTTTTTT
TRBD1	-	TRBJ1-6	TRBV4-3	CASSQDRGRGSSPLHF	TGCGCCAGCAGCCAAGATCGGGGCAGGGGGTCTTCACCCCTCCACTTT
TRBD1	-	TRBJ1-1	TRBV28	CATSTGLNTEAFF	TGTGCCACCTCGACAGGGTTGAACACTGAAGCTTTCTTT
TRBD2	-	TRBJ2-3	TRBV12-5	CASGPGLAGTDTQYF	TGTGCTAGTGGTCCAGGACTAGCGGGGACAGATACGCAGTATTTT
-	-	TRBJ2-2	TRBV10-1	CASSSRGSGSGTGELFF	TGCGCCAGCAGTTCCAGGGGATCAGGATCCGGCACCGGGGAGCTGTTTTTT
-	-	TRBJ1-6	TRBV19	CASREPGSYNSPLHF	TGTGCCAGTAGAGAGCCAGGGTCCTATAATTCACCCCTCCACTTT
-	-	TRBJ2-3	TRBV18	CASSRVSSYTDTQYF	TGTGCCAGCTCTCGCGTGTCGTCCTACACAGATACGCAGTATTTT
TRBD1	-	TRBJ1-2	TRBV4-3	CASSLHRGSTDGYTF	TGCGCCAGCAGCCTACACAGGGGCAGTACAGATGGCTACACCTTC
-	-	TRBJ1-5	TRBV19	CASSLGGASGRIQPQHF	TGTGCCAGTAGCCTCGGGGGAGCGTCGGGTCGTATTCAGCCCCAGCATTTT
TRBD2	-	TRBJ2-7	TRBV28	CASSPPWGGIEQYF	TGTGCCAGCAGTCCTCCGTGGGGGGGGATCGAGCAGTACTTC
TRBD1	-	TRBJ1-5	TRBV28	CASTKTGGFPSNQPQHF	TGTGCCAGCACAAAGACAGGGGGTTTTCCGAGCAATCAGCCCCAGCATTTT
-	-	TRBJ2-7	TRBV3-1/TRBV3-2	CASSPKTGRTYEQYF	TGTGCCAGCAGCCCTAAGACAGGGAGGACCTACGAGCAGTACTTC
-	-	TRBJ1-5	TRBV28	CASSFRGSSNQPQHF	TGTGCCAGCAGTTTTAGAGGGTCGAGCAATCAGCCCCAGCATTTT
-	-	TRBJ2-5	TRBV3-1/TRBV3-2	CASSPNRLVRETQYF	TGTGCCAGCAGCCCGAACCGACTAGTCCGAGAGACCCAGTACTTC